Described below is a single TCR beta chain sequence and its context. The sample is drawn from a study of shared T cell receptors in the human thymus. The data were produced by immunoSEQ multiplex PCR, yet TCRdb's version contains in-frame clones alone and is incomplete. The table shows hundreds of thousands of clones, with around 87% occurring only once. From germline, CDR1 is GTSNPN and CDR2 SVGIG (reference sequence). J lost 3 bases, V lost 2 bases, and 6 bases had no gene match. The CDR3 has 15 amino acids. These records were also assigned to another study, of human thymus T cells. This second study says: Healthy Finnish infants undergoing corrective surgery for congenital heart defects were used as donors. Resections were taken during corrective heart surgery, and the thymus tissue came from these. Blood and thymic repertoires both appeared biased in V and J gene usage.

Sequenced material: thymocytes. The gene calls are TRBV30 and TRBJ1-2; 10 bases map to TRBD1. The TCR was taken from a boy in the first two years of life with a congenital heart defect. CDR3 protein: CAWSFPGTGDYGYTF. DNA for the CDR3: TGTGCCTGGAGTTTTCCCGGGACAGGGGACTATGGCTACACCTTC. The full variable domain, in which reference TRBV30 and TRBJ1-2 provide the parts outside the CDR3, is SQTIHQWPATLVQPVGSPLSLECTVEGTSNPNLYWYRQAAGRGLQLLFYSVGIGQISSEVPQNLSASRPQDRQFILSSKKLLLSDSGFYLCAWSFPGTGDYGYTFGSGTRLTVV.